One sample yielded the 5 T cell receptor beta chains listed below, sequenced in a study of regulatory T cells in long-lasting Graves disease. In building TCR beta libraries, iRepertoire HTBI primers were used together with Arm-PCR of CDR3 regions. Each CDR3 protein is one row after TCRdb ran MiXCR on the multiplex PCR reads. The data hold 350,000 to 550,000 distinct CDR3 sequences, with 15% observed a single time. Time point meaning: newly diagnosed GD, antithyroid drugs for less than 3 months. Extracted RNA from PBMCs served as the source of the TCR library. The same specimen was also included in a second study, on T cells in Graves' hyperthyroidism and ophthalmopathy.

The sequenced sample was peripheral blood mononuclear cells (PBMCs), obtained at new diagnosis, from a patient treated with antithyroid drugs. These receptors came from a woman aged 30 to 39 with Graves disease.

This clonotype was counted ten times or more. The CDR3 bases are TGTGCCAGCAGTCGGGCGATTGGGGGGTCCAATGAGCAGTTCTTC. It translates to CASSRAIGGSNEQFF. The rearrangement links TRBV6-1 to TRBJ2-1; perhaps TRBD2 as D (6 bases). Germline CDR1 reads MNHNS; CDR2 reads SASEGT. This CDR3 spans 15 amino acids. V lost 5 bases, J lost 6 bases, and 17 bases lay in between.

The CDR3, as DNA: TGCAGCGGGGCCCGCGCTGAGACCCAGTACTTC. It encodes CSGARAETQYF. The chain couples TRBV29-1 to TRBJ2-5; D uncertain. The CDR3 is 11 residues long. CDR1 is SQVTM and CDR2 is ANQGSEA in the germline V gene. V was pared by 7 bases and J by 5 bases, with 11 bases between.

This clonotype was observed many times. V usage is TRBV9 and J usage is TRBJ2-1, with D tentatively TRBD2 (6 bases). This CDR3 region has 16 residues. The germline CDR1 and CDR2 sequences are SGDLS and YYNGEE. The V and J ends lost 4 bases and 2 bases respectively, with 16 bases between them. In DNA form, the CDR3 reads TGTGCCAGCAGCACCCTGGGGGGAGGACCCTACAATGAGCAGTTCTTC. Translated, it gives CASSTLGGGPYNEQFF.

At least ten counts were recorded for this clonotype. J is TRBJ2-5 and V is TRBV6-2 or TRBV6-3, with 7 bases identical to TRBD1. V was pared by 2 bases and J by 5 bases, with 11 bases of the junction left unmatched. The CDR3 covers 16 residues. Germline loops: CDR1 MNHEY, CDR2 SVGEGT. The CDR3 loop is CASSYLSSYRGETQYF. The CDR3 DNA reads as TGTGCCAGCAGTTACCTCTCGTCCTACAGGGGCGAGACCCAGTACTTC.

This rearrangement joins TRBV7-2 to TRBJ1-2, with TRBD1 as a possible D gene (5 bases). CDR1 and CDR2 (germline): SGHTA, FQGNSA. This CDR3 is built from 14 residues. V lost 3 bases and J lost 4, with 12 bases in between. CDR3 sequence: CASSFATDVYGYTF. The CDR3 bases are TGTGCCAGCAGCTTTGCGACAGATGTCTATGGCTACACCTTC.